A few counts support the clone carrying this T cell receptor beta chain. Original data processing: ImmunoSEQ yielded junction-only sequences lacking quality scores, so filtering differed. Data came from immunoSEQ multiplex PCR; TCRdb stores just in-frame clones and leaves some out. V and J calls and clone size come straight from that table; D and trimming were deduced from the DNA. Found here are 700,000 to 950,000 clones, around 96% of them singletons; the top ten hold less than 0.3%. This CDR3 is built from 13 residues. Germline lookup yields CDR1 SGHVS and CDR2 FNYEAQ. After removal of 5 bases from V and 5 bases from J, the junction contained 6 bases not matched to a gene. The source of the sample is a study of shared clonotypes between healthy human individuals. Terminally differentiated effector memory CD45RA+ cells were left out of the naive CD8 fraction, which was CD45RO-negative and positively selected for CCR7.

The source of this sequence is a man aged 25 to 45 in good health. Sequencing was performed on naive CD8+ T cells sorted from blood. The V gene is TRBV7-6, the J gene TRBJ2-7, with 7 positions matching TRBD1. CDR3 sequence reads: CASSVQGIHEQYF. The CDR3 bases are TGTGCCAGCAGCGTACAGGGGATCCACGAGCAGTACTTC. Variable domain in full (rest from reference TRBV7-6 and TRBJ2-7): GAGVSQSPRYKVTKRGQDVALRCDPISGHVSLYWYRQALGQGPEFLTYFNYEAQQDKSGLPNDRFSAERPEGSISTLTIQRTEQRDSAMYRCASSVQGIHEQYFGPGTRLTVT.